The T cell receptor beta chain described here comes from a study of blood T cells in healthy people across ages. The second PCR ran roughly 6 to 11 cycles with a sample-barcoded 5' primer and J-beta primers. MiXCR, applied by TCRdb to the 5' RACE reads, yields one record per CDR3 protein. The sample consists of roughly 1,000,000 distinct CDR3 sequences, less than 25% of them appearing once. Germline V gives CDR1 SGHAT, CDR2 FQNNGV. Trimming took off 2 bases at V and 1 base at J, with 12 bases between the two ends. The CDR3 contains 16 residues. These data also formed part of another study, on T cells of mothers and their children.

This TCR was sampled from a girl aged 2 to 9 in good health. Sequencing input: blood. The chain is built from TRBV11-2 and TRBJ2-1; D possibly corresponds to TRBD2 (6 bases). CDR3 coding DNA: TGTGCCAGCAGCTTATGGTCAGGGACTTCCTACAATGAGCAGTTCTTC. Translation gives CASSLWSGTSYNEQFF.